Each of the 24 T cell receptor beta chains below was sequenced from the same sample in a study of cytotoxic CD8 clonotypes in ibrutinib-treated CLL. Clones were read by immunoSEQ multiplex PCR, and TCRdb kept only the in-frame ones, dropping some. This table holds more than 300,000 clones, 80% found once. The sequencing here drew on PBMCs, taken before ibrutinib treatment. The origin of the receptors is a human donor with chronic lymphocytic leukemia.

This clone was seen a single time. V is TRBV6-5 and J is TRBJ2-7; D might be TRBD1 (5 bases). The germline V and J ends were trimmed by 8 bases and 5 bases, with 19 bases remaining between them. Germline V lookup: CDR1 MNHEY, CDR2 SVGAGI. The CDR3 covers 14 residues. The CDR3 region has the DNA TGTGCCAGCTCTCATCAGGGTTATCCCAACGAGCAGTACTTC. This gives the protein CASSHQGYPNEQYF.

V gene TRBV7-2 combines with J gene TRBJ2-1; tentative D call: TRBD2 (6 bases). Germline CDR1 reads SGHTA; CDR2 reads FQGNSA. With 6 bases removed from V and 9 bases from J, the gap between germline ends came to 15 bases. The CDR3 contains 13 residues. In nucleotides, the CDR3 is TGTGCCAGCAGAGAGGGGACTTATGGTGAGCAGTTCTTC. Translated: CASREGTYGEQFF.

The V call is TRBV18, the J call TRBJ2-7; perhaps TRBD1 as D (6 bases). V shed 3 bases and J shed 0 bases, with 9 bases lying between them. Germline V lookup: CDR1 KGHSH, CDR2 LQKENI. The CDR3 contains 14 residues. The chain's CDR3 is CASSPKTGSYEQYF. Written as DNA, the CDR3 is TGTGCCAGCTCACCTAAGACAGGCTCCTACGAGCAGTACTTC.

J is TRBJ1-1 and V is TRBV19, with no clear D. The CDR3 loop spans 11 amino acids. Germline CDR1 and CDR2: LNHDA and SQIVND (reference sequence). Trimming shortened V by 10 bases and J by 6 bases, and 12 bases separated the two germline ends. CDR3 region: CATKGDSEAFF. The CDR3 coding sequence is TGTGCCACCAAGGGAGACTCTGAAGCTTTCTTT.

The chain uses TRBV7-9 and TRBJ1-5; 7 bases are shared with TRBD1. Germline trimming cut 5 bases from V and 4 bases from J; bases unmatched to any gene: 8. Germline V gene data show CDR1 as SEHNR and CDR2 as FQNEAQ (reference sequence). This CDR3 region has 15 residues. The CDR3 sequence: CASSAQGQRNQPQHF. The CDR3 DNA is TGTGCCAGCAGCGCACAGGGACAGCGAAATCAGCCCCAGCATTTT.

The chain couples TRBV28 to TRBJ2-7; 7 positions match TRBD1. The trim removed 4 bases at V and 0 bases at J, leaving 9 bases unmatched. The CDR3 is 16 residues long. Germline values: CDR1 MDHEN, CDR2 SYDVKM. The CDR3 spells CASSSRRQGYSYEQYF. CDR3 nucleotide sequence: TGTGCCAGCAGTTCCCGACGACAGGGCTACTCCTACGAGCAGTACTTC.

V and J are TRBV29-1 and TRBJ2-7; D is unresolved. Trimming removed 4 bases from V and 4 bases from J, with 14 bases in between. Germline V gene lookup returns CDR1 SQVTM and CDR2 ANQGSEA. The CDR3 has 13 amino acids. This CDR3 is CSVAAEVGYEQYF. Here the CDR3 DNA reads TGCAGCGTTGCCGCTGAGGTAGGGTACGAGCAGTACTTC.

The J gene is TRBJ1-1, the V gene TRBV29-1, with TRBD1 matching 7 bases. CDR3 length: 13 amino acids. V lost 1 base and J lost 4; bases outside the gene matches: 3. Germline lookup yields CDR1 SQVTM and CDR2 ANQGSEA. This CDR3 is CSVEAGGLTEAFF. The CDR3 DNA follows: TGCAGCGTTGAAGCAGGGGGGCTCACTGAAGCTTTCTTT.

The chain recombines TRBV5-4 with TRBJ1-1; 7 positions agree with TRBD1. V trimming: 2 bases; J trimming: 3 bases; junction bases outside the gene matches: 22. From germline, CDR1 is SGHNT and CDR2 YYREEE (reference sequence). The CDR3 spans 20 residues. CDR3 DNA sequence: TGTGCCAGCAGCTTAGGGGGCCCCGGGATCCTCTTTGGGGATCACACTGAAGCTTTCTTT. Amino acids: CASSLGGPGILFGDHTEAFF.

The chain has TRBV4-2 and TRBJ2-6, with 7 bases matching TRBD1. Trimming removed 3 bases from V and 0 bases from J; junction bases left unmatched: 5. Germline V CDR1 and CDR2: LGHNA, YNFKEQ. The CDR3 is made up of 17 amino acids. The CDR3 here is CASSQTGMGSGANVLTF. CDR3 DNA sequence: TGTGCCAGCAGCCAGACAGGGATGGGCTCTGGGGCCAACGTCCTGACTTTC.

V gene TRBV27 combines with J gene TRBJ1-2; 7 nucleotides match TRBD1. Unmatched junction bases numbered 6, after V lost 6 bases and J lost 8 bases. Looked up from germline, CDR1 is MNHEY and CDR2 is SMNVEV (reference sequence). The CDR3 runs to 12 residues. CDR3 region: CASRGTAMGYTF. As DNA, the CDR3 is TGTGCCAGCAGAGGGACAGCTATGGGCTACACCTTC.

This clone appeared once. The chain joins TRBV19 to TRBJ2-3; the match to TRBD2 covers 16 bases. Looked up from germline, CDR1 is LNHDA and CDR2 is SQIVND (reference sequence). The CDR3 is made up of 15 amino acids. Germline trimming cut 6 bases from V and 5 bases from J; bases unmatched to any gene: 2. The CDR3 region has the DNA TGTGCCAGTAGCGGGACTAGCGGGAGGGGAGATACGCAGTATTTT. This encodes CASSGTSGRGDTQYF.

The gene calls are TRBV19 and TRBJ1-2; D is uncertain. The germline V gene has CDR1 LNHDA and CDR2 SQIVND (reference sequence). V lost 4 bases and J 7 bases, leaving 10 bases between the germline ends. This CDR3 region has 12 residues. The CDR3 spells CASSTRRRGYTF. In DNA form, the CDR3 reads TGTGCCAGTAGTACCCGCCGCCGTGGCTACACCTTC. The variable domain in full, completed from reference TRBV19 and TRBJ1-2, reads DGGITQSPKYLFRKEGQNVTLSCEQNLNHDAMYWYRQDPGQGLRLIYYSQIVNDFQKGDIAEGYSVSREKKESFPLTVTSAQKNPTAFYLCASSTRRRGYTFGSGTRLTVV.

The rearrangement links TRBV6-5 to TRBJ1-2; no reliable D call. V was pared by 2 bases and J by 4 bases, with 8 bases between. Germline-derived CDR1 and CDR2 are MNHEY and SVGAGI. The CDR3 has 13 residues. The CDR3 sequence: CASSYSRTYGYTF. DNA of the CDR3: TGTGCCAGCAGTTACAGTAGGACCTATGGCTACACCTTC.

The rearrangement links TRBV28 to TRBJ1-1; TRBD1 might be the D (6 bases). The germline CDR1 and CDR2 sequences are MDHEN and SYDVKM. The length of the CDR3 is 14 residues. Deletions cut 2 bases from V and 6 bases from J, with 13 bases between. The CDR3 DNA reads TGTGCCAGCAGTTTAGGGGCGAAGGGGGCTGAAGCTTTCTTT. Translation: CASSLGAKGAEAFF. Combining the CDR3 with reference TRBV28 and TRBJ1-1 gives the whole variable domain DVKVTQSSRYLVKRTGEKVFLECVQDMDHENMFWYRQDPGLGLRLIYFSYDVKMKEKGDIPEGYSVSREKKERFSLILESASTNQTSMYLCASSLGAKGAEAFFGQGTRLTVV.

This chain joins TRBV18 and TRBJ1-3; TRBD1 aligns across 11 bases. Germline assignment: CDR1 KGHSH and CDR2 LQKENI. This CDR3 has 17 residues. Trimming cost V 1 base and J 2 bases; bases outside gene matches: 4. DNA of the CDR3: TGTGCCAGCTCACCACAAGGACAGGGGGCGACTGGAAACACCATATATTTT. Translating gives CASSPQGQGATGNTIYF.

The CDR3 reads CASSIPGQAHQPQHF. The CDR3 nucleotides read TGTGCCAGCAGCATCCCGGGACAGGCCCATCAGCCCCAGCATTTT. V is TRBV13 and J is TRBJ1-5; 8 bases are shared with TRBD1. This CDR3 region has 15 residues. The ends lost 5 bases at V and 5 bases at J; junction bases unmatched: 8. The germline V gene has CDR1 PRHDT and CDR2 FYEKMQ (reference sequence). Drawing the rest from reference TRBV13 and TRBJ1-5, the complete variable domain is AAGVIQSPRHLIKEKRETATLKCYPIPRHDTVYWYQQGPGQDPQFLISFYEKMQSDKGSIPDRFSAQQFSDYHSELNMSSLELGDSALYFCASSIPGQAHQPQHFGDGTRLSIL.

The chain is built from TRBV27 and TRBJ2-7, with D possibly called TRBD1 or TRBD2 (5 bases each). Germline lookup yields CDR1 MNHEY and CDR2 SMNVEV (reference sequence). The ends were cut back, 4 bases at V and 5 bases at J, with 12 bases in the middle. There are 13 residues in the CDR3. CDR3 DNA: TGTGCCAGCAGTTGGGCCCGGGGCAACGAGCAGTACTTC. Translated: CASSWARGNEQYF.

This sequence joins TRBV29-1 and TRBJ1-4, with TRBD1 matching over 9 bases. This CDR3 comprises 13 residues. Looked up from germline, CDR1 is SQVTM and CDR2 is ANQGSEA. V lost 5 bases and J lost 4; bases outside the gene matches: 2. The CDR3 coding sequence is TGCAGCGTTACGGGACAGGGTAATGAAAAACTGTTTTTT. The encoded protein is CSVTGQGNEKLFF.

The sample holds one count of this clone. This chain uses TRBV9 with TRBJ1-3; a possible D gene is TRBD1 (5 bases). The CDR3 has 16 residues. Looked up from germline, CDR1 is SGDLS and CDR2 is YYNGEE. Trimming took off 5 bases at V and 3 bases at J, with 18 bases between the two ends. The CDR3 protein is CASSDDRVGLGNTIYF. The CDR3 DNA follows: TGTGCCAGCAGTGATGACCGAGTGGGACTTGGAAACACCATATATTTT.

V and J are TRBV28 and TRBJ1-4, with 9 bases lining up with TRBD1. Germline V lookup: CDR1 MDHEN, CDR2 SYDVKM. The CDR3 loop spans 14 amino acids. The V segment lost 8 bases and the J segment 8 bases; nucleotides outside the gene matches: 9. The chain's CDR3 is CASQGGQGREKLFF. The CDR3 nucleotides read TGTGCCAGCCAAGGGGGACAGGGACGAGAAAAACTGTTTTTT.

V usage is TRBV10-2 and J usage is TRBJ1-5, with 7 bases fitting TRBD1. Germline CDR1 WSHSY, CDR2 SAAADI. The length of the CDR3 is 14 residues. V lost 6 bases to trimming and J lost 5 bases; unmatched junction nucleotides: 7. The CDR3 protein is CASRETGYDQPQHF. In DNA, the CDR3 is TGCGCCAGCAGGGAGACAGGGTACGATCAGCCCCAGCATTTT.

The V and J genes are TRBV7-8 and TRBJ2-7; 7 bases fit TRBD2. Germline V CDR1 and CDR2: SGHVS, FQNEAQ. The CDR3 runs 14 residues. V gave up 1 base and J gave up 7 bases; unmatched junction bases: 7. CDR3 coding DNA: TGTGCCAGCAGCTTAGTGCGAGTGCGGGGGGAGCAGTACTTC. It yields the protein CASSLVRVRGEQYF.

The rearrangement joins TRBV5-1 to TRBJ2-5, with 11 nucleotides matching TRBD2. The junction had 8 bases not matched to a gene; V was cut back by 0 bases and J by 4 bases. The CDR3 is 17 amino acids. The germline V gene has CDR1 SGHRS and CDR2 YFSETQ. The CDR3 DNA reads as TGCGCCAGCAGCTTGGATGGCTCCGGGACTAGCGGAGAGACCCAGTACTTC. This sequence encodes CASSLDGSGTSGETQYF.